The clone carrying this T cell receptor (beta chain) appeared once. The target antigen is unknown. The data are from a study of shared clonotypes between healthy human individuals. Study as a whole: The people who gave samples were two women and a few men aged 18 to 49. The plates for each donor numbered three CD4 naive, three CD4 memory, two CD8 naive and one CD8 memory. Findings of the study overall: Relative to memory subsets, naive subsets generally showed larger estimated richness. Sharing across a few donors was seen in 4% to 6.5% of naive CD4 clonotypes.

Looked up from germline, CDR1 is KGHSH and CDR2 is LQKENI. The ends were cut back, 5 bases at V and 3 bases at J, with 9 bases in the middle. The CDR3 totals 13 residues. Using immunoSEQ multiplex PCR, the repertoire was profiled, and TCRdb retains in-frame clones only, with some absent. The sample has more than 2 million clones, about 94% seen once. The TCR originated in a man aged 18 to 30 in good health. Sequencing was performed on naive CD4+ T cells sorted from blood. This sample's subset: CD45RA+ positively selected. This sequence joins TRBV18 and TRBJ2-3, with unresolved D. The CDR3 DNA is TGTGCCAGCTCAAACTATAATACAGATACGCAGTATTTT. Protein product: CASSNYNTDTQYF.